These 19 T cell receptor beta chains originate from one sample sequenced in a study of PD-1 blockade in classical Hodgkin lymphoma. Each patient's relapse followed autologous stem cell transplantation, and brentuximab vedotin exposure varied. Assay: immunoSEQ multiplex PCR; the TCRdb copy retains only in-frame clones and omits some. The sample holds around 41,000 clones, approximately 70% seen once. Sequencing used peripheral blood mononuclear cells (PBMCs), obtained before the second cycle of nivolumab. Every receptor here comes from a human donor with classical Hodgkin lymphoma.

This clone was seen just once. The chain has TRBV29-1 and TRBJ2-1; 8 nucleotides agree with TRBD2. CDR3 size: 15 residues. The V and J ends lost 1 base and 5 bases, in that order; junction bases with no gene match: 7. Germline CDR1 and CDR2: SQVTM and ANQGSEA. In DNA form, the CDR3 reads TGCAGCGTTGAAGCCCGCGGGCGGGAGGACAATGAGCAGTTCTTC. This encodes CSVEARGREDNEQFF.

The rearrangement uses TRBV27 and TRBJ2-3; D remains ambiguous. Deletions cut 4 bases from V and 0 bases from J, with 14 bases between. Germline V gene sequence: CDR1 MNHEY, CDR2 SMNVEV (reference sequence). The CDR3 is 16 residues long. The CDR3 sequence: CASSSKTRSSTDTQYF. CDR3 nucleotides: TGTGCCAGCAGTTCTAAAACACGTTCAAGCACAGATACGCAGTATTTT.

This clone has just one count. The rearrangement uses TRBV6-5 and TRBJ2-5; either TRBD1 or TRBD2 may fit D (5 bases each). This CDR3 is built from 14 residues. Germline V gene sequence: CDR1 MNHEY, CDR2 SVGAGI. V was pared by 2 bases and J by 1 base, with 8 bases between. The CDR3 DNA reads TGTGCCAGCAGTTACCACGGGGCCCAAGAGACCCAGTACTTC. It yields the protein CASSYHGAQETQYF.

In its sample, this clone ranks as medium-sized. The chain joins TRBV28 to TRBJ2-7; 9 nucleotides agree with TRBD1. Germline CDR1 MDHEN, CDR2 SYDVKM. The CDR3 is made up of 15 amino acids. V was pared by 6 bases and J by 0 bases, with 6 bases of the junction left unmatched. The CDR3 coding sequence is TGTGCCAGCAGAACGGGACAGGGAAGCTCCTACGAGCAGTACTTC. This sequence encodes CASRTGQGSSYEQYF.

In this sample, this clone turned up a few times. CDR3 loop: CASSSQGIFVYEQFF. The CDR3 DNA reads as TGTGCCAGCAGCTCGCAAGGCATTTTTGTCTATGAGCAGTTCTTC. This sequence joins TRBV7-9 and TRBJ2-1; no firm D call. Trimming took off 4 bases at V and 8 bases at J, with 18 bases between the two ends. CDR1 and CDR2 from the germline V gene are SEHNR and FQNEAQ (reference sequence). The CDR3 has 15 residues.

V is TRBV29-1 and J is TRBJ2-2; TRBD1 might be the D (5 bases). V lost 3 bases to trimming and J lost 5 bases, with 13 bases between them. The CDR3 has 14 amino acids. Germline CDR1 and CDR2: SQVTM and ANQGSEA. In DNA form, the CDR3 reads TGCAGCGTTGATTCGGGCAGGGTGACCGGGGAGCTGTTTTTT. This translates into CSVDSGRVTGELFF.

V is TRBV5-6 and J is TRBJ2-4, with D maybe TRBD2 (6 bases). Germline V gene data show CDR1 as SGHDT and CDR2 as YYEEEE. The CDR3 runs 13 residues. Deletions cut 4 bases from V and 6 bases from J, with 11 bases between. For the CDR3, the DNA is TGTGCCAGCAGCCTCGGGACTCTAAACATTCAGTACTTC. This translates into CASSLGTLNIQYF.

V usage is TRBV27 and J usage is TRBJ1-1; 7 bases fit TRBD1. Germline V gives CDR1 MNHEY, CDR2 SMNVEV (reference sequence). The V gene end was trimmed by 4 bases and the J gene end by 1 base; junction bases not matched to a gene: 0. The CDR3 totals 13 residues. The CDR3 loop is CASSWDRNTEAFF. CDR3 coding DNA: TGTGCCAGCAGTTGGGACAGGAACACTGAAGCTTTCTTT.

The chain employs TRBV10-3 and TRBJ2-7, with TRBD2 matching 13 bases. This CDR3 region has 16 residues. V shed 6 bases, J shed 5 bases, and the junction held 10 bases outside the gene matches. Per germline, CDR1 ENHRY and CDR2 SYGVKD. The CDR3 DNA reads TGTGCCATCAGCGGGGGACTAGCGGGGATGAGGAACGAGCAGTACTTC. The encoded protein is CAISGGLAGMRNEQYF.

The chain links TRBV4-1 to TRBJ1-1; TRBD1 agrees at 8 bases. J was trimmed by 6 bases and V by 4 bases; bases with no gene match: 7. The CDR3 has 14 residues. Germline V gene sequence: CDR1 MGHRA, CDR2 YSYEKL. The CDR3 DNA reads as TGCGCCAGCAGCCCCTTATCAGGGGGCGCTGAAGCTTTCTTT. This gives the protein CASSPLSGGAEAFF.

This clone was seen just once. This chain links TRBV27 with TRBJ1-5; no clear D gene. Germline assignment: CDR1 MNHEY and CDR2 SMNVEV (reference sequence). This CDR3 region has 12 residues. Trimming shortened V by 2 bases and J by 10 bases, and 9 bases separated the two germline ends. In DNA, the CDR3 is TGTGCCAGCAGTTTACCCCGGGGTCCCCAGCATTTT. Translated: CASSLPRGPQHF.

This chain joins TRBV5-6 and TRBJ1-2; TRBD1 agrees at 8 bases. V dropped 1 base and J dropped 8; count of bases not matched to a gene: 1. The CDR3 consists of 12 residues. Germline V lookup: CDR1 SGHDT, CDR2 YYEEEE. The CDR3 DNA follows: TGTGCCAGCAGCTTGCCAGGGGGCGGCTACACCTTC. Translating it yields CASSLPGGGYTF.

The chain has TRBV19 and TRBJ2-1, with D possibly called TRBD1 or TRBD2 (6 bases each). Between the trimmed V and J ends, which lost 5 bases and 1 base, there was a span of 9 bases. The CDR3 is 14 amino acids. The germline V gene has CDR1 LNHDA and CDR2 SQIVND (reference sequence). This CDR3 is CASSEGGSYNEQFF. CDR3 coding DNA: TGTGCCAGTAGTGAGGGGGGATCCTACAATGAGCAGTTCTTC. The full variable domain, completed using reference TRBV19 and TRBJ2-1, is DGGITQSPKYLFRKEGQNVTLSCEQNLNHDAMYWYRQDPGQGLRLIYYSQIVNDFQKGDIAEGYSVSREKKESFPLTVTSAQKNPTAFYLCASSEGGSYNEQFFGPGTRLTVL.

The chain carries TRBV5-6 and TRBJ1-5; 8 bases agree with TRBD1. This CDR3 is 15 amino acids long. V gave up 4 bases and J gave up 5 bases; unmatched junction bases: 8. Looked up from germline, CDR1 is SGHDT and CDR2 is YYEEEE. CDR3 loop: CASSRIGQGHQPQHF. The CDR3 nucleotides read TGTGCCAGCAGCCGGATTGGACAGGGACATCAGCCCCAGCATTTT. Drawing the rest from reference TRBV5-6 and TRBJ1-5, the complete variable domain is DAGVTQSPTHLIKTRGQQVTLRCSPKSGHDTVSWYQQALGQGPQFIFQYYEEEERQRGNFPDRFSGHQFPNYSSELNVNALLLGDSALYLCASSRIGQGHQPQHFGDGTRLSIL.

This chain joins TRBV2 and TRBJ1-6; 8 bases are shared with TRBD1. The germline V gene encodes CDR1 SNHLY and CDR2 FYNNEI. The CDR3 loop spans 19 amino acids. Losses at the gene ends were 2 bases for V and 9 bases for J; bases not matched to a gene: 18. CDR3 region: CASSEMRWGPGQGGSPLHF. CDR3 nucleotides: TGTGCCAGCAGTGAAATGAGGTGGGGTCCAGGACAGGGAGGTTCACCCCTCCACTTT.

The chain has TRBV30 and TRBJ2-5, with 10 bases lining up with TRBD1. Germline values: CDR1 GTSNPN, CDR2 SVGIG (reference sequence). The CDR3 extends over 14 amino acids. The V segment lost 7 bases and the J segment 2 bases; nucleotides outside the gene matches: 7. The CDR3 DNA reads as TGTGCCTTCGAACCGGGACAGGGGCAAGAGACCCAGTACTTC. Amino acid sequence: CAFEPGQGQETQYF. The variable domain in full, with the rest retrieved from reference TRBV30 and TRBJ2-5, is SQTIHQWPATLVQPVGSPLSLECTVEGTSNPNLYWYRQAAGRGLQLLFYSVGIGQISSEVPQNLSASRPQDRQFILSSKKLLLSDSGFYLCAFEPGQGQETQYFGPGTRLLVL.

The V call is TRBV6-9, the J call TRBJ1-1, with D possibly matching TRBD1 (6 bases). The ends were cut back, 6 bases at V and 1 base at J, with 18 bases in the middle. The CDR3 loop spans 16 amino acids. Germline CDR1 is MNHGY and CDR2 is SVAAGI. CDR3 nucleotide sequence: TGTGCCAGCAGAATACCCCCGACAGGATCGAACACTGAAGCTTTCTTT. This translates into CASRIPPTGSNTEAFF.

The V gene is TRBV19, the J gene TRBJ2-7; 10 bases line up with TRBD2. The V segment lost 4 bases and the J segment 4 bases; nucleotides outside the gene matches: 7. Germline CDR1 LNHDA, CDR2 SQIVND (reference sequence). This CDR3 is 15 amino acids long. CDR3 protein: CASSTSGSSLYEQYF. The CDR3 bases are TGTGCCAGTAGTACTAGCGGGAGTTCCCTTTACGAGCAGTACTTC. Full variable domain (rest looked up from reference TRBV19 and TRBJ2-7): DGGITQSPKYLFRKEGQNVTLSCEQNLNHDAMYWYRQDPGQGLRLIYYSQIVNDFQKGDIAEGYSVSREKKESFPLTVTSAQKNPTAFYLCASSTSGSSLYEQYFGPGTRLTVT.

The chain uses TRBV7-9 and TRBJ1-1; 8 bases are shared with TRBD1. The CDR3 runs 15 residues. Unmatched junction bases numbered 7, after V lost 5 bases and J lost 2 bases. Germline V CDR1 and CDR2: SEHNR, FQNEAQ (reference sequence). CDR3 sequence (DNA): TGTGCCAGCAGCCCCTCGGGACAGGCTAACACTGAAGCTTTCTTT. Protein: CASSPSGQANTEAFF. Together with reference TRBV7-9 and TRBJ1-1, the CDR3 gives the full variable domain: DTGVSQNPRHKITKRGQNVTFRCDPISEHNRLYWYRQTLGQGPEFLTYFQNEAQLEKSRLLSDRFSAERPKGSFSTLEIQRTEQGDSAMYLCASSPSGQANTEAFFGQGTRLTVV.